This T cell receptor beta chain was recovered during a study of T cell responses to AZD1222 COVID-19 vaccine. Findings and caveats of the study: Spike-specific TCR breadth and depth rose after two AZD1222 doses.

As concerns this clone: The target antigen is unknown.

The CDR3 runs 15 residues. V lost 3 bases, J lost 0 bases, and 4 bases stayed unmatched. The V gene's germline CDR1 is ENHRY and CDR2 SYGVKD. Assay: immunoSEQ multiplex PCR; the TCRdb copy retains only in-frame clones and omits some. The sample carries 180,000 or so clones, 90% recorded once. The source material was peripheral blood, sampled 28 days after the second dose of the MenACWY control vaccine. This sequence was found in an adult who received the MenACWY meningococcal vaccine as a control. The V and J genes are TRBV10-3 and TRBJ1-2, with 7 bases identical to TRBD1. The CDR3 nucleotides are TGTGCCATCAGTGATTATGACAGGGCTAACTATGGCTACACCTTC. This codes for CAISDYDRANYGYTF.